This TCR beta chain was identified in a study of T cells in narcolepsy. About the research overall: Donors had narcolepsy type 1 or type 2, or were healthy controls. The study's findings and limits: Healthy controls reportedly lacked the autoreactive clonotypes serially found in patients' blood.

Assay: immunoSEQ multiplex PCR; the TCRdb copy retains only in-frame clones and omits some. Counted here are about 34,000 clones, more than 75% occurring once; the ten biggest clones make up about 2.5%. The CDR3 contains 14 residues. Germline assignment: CDR1 SGHRS and CDR2 YFSETQ. Trimming cost V 0 bases and J 2 bases, with 5 bases left between them. Concerning this clone itself: Its antigen is still unknown. Other DNA sequences in the same sample also yield this CDR3.

Sequencing used memory (CD45RA-) CD4+ T cells from blood. The V call is TRBV5-1, the J call TRBJ2-2; D is ambiguous. The TCR originated in a human donor in good health. CDR3 coding DNA: TGCGCCAGCAGCTTGGGACAAAACACCGGGGAGCTGTTTTTT. This translates into CASSLGQNTGELFF.